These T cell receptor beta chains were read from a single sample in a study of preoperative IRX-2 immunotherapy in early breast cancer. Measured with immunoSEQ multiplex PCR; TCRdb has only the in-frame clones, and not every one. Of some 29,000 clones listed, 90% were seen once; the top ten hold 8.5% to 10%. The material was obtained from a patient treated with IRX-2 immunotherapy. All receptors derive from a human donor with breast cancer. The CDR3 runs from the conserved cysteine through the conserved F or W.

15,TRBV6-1,CASSEDTGGGYGYTF
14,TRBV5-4,CASSFRTDNNEQFF
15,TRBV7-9,CASETFGTITDTQYF
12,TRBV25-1,CASREGLWGYTF
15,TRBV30,CAGISYSSGANVLTF
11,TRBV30,CAWSQDEKLFF
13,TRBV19,CATLGNSLYEQYF
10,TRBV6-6,CAGGQEKLFF
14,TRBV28,CASRSTGGGNTIYF
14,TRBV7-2,CASSWGQQNTEAFF
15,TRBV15,CATSREGAGNSPLHF
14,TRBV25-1,CASSEERGQETQYF
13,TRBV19,CASSIGTTDTQYF
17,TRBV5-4,CASRGPTSGAPQETQYF
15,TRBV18,CASSPREGGTDTQYF
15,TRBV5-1,CASSLAGSANEKLFF
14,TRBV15,CATSRESGPYEQYF
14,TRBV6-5,CASTRGGGTYEQYF
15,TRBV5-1,CASSGRDSGSYEQYF
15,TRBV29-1,CSVEARQGYENTIYF
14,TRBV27,CASNDRGQNYGYTF
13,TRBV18,CASSQTPNTEAFF
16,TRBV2,CASSEGRGDHSYEQYF
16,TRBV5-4,CASSLDGGTRSSPLHF
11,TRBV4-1,CASSSRGEQFF
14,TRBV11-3,CASSLAQPPDTQYF